This entry lists 28 T cell receptor beta chains sequenced from one sample in a study of blood T cell repertoires in COVID-19. Using immunoSEQ multiplex PCR, the repertoire was profiled, and TCRdb retains in-frame clones only, with some absent. The table has approximately 150,000 clones, about 90% seen once; the top ten hold 1% to 1.5%. Sequencing used PBMCs or T cells enriched from blood (not recorded which). The receptors come from a human donor with acute COVID-19. The donor label of this sample is uncertain.

The chain joins TRBV13 to TRBJ2-3; 12 nucleotides agree with TRBD2. Germline V CDR1 and CDR2: PRHDT, FYEKMQ (reference sequence). V trimming: 1 base; J trimming: 2 bases; junction bases outside the gene matches: 10. CDR3 length: 19 residues. CDR3: CASSLAVWRLAGATDTQYF. The CDR3 DNA sequence: TGTGCCAGCAGCTTAGCCGTGTGGCGACTAGCGGGGGCCACAGATACGCAGTATTTT.

This clone was picked up one time. The chain combines TRBV24-1 with TRBJ1-6, with 7 bases aligning to TRBD1. V lost 3 bases, J lost 0 bases, and 7 bases stayed unmatched. Germline V lookup: CDR1 KGHDR, CDR2 SFDVKD. This CDR3 region has 18 residues. In DNA form, the CDR3 reads TGTGCCACCAGTGATCCCATGACAGGGAGCTCCTATAATTCACCCCTCCACTTT. It yields the protein CATSDPMTGSSYNSPLHF.

The rearrangement uses TRBV5-4 and TRBJ1-2; no clear D. V lost 4 bases and J lost 1, with 2 bases in between. The length of the CDR3 is 11 residues. CDR1 is SGHNT, CDR2 YYREEE, per germline (reference sequence). In DNA form, the CDR3 reads TGTGCCAGCAGCCTTAACTATGGCTACACCTTC. Residues: CASSLNYGYTF. Drawing the rest from reference TRBV5-4 and TRBJ1-2, the complete variable domain is ETGVTQSPTHLIKTRGQQVTLRCSSQSGHNTVSWYQQALGQGPQFIFQYYREEENGRGNFPPRFSGLQFPNYSSELNVNALELDDSALYLCASSLNYGYTFGSGTRLTVV.

The chain employs TRBV4-3 and TRBJ2-3; the match to TRBD2 covers 9 bases. The ends lost 1 base at V and 3 bases at J; junction bases unmatched: 5. CDR3 size: 16 residues. Per the germline V gene, CDR1 is LGHNA and CDR2 is YSLEER. The CDR3 DNA follows: TGCGCCAGCAGCCAAGTCTTAGCGGGGGTGACAGATACGCAGTATTTT. The encoded protein is CASSQVLAGVTDTQYF.

This clone was seen once. The chain has TRBV2 and TRBJ2-7; 8 bases fit TRBD2. Trimming removed 1 base from V and 1 base from J; junction bases left unmatched: 6. CDR1 is SNHLY and CDR2 is FYNNEI in the germline V gene. CDR3 length equals 16 residues. The DNA of the CDR3 is TGTGCCAGCAGTGAAGTAGCGGCTAGCGGGTCCTACGAGCAGTACTTC. Its protein product is CASSEVAASGSYEQYF.

The rearrangement uses TRBV7-8 and TRBJ2-3, with 10 bases that match TRBD2. The length of the CDR3 is 16 residues. Germline CDR1 reads SGHVS; CDR2 reads FQNEAQ. Trimming took 5 bases from V and 0 from J; bases not matched to a gene: 5. The CDR3: CASSASGGASTDTQYF. CDR3 in DNA: TGTGCCAGCAGCGCCAGCGGGGGGGCGAGCACAGATACGCAGTATTTT.

The chain recombines TRBV7-9 with TRBJ2-3; D unclear. Germline-derived CDR1 and CDR2 are SEHNR and FQNEAQ (reference sequence). V shed 2 bases and J shed 4 bases, with 7 bases lying between them. This CDR3 contains 13 residues. For the CDR3, the DNA is TGTGCCAGCAGCTTATGGAGCGCAGATACGCAGTATTTT. Translation: CASSLWSADTQYF.

V usage is TRBV12-2 and J usage is TRBJ1-1. TRBV12-2 is shown as a pseudogene. The CDR3 sequence is 14 residues long. The CDR3 region is CASRLALRVTEAFF. The CDR3 DNA follows: TGTGCAAGTCGCTTAGCTTTGAGGGTTACTGAAGCTTTCTTT.

The V and J genes are TRBV4-3 and TRBJ1-3, with no clear D. The CDR3 has 15 amino acids. V gave up 4 bases and J gave up 0 bases, with 10 bases separating them. From germline, CDR1 is LGHNA and CDR2 YSLEER. The CDR3 nucleotides read TGCGCCAGCAGCCCTGGGCCCAACTCTGGAAACACCATATATTTT. Translated: CASSPGPNSGNTIYF.

This sequence joins TRBV6-5 and TRBJ1-6; perhaps TRBD1 as D (6 bases). V was shortened by 8 bases and J by 7 bases, with 12 bases between the two germline ends. CDR3 length: 13 residues. CDR1 and CDR2 (germline): MNHEY, SVGAGI. This CDR3 is CASLGGPNSPLHF. In DNA form, the CDR3 reads TGTGCCAGCTTGGGGGGGCCAAATTCACCCCTCCACTTT.

The gene calls are TRBV5-1 and TRBJ2-2, with TRBD1 identical over 10 bases. The CDR3 covers 16 residues. V shed 4 bases, J shed 0 bases, and the junction held 3 bases outside the gene matches. The germline V gene encodes CDR1 SGHRS and CDR2 YFSETQ. The CDR3 coding sequence is TGCGCCAGCAGCCCGACAGGGGGCGCGAACACCGGGGAGCTGTTTTTT. This codes for CASSPTGGANTGELFF. The full variable domain, with the rest looked up from reference TRBV5-1 and TRBJ2-2, is KAGVTQTPRYLIKTRGQQVTLSCSPISGHRSVSWYQQTPGQGLQFLFEYFSETQRNKGNFPGRFSGRQFSNSRSEMNVSTLELGDSALYLCASSPTGGANTGELFFGEGSRLTVL.

The chain employs TRBV27 and TRBJ1-6, with D possibly being TRBD1 (5 bases). The CDR3 consists of 17 residues. The V gene lost 2 bases and the J gene lost 0 bases, with 11 bases spanning the gap. The germline V gene encodes CDR1 MNHEY and CDR2 SMNVEV (reference sequence). In nucleotides, the CDR3 is TGTGCCAGCAGTTTAGCAGGGCTGAGCTCCTATAATTCACCCCTCCACTTT. Amino acids: CASSLAGLSSYNSPLHF.

In this sample, this clone turned up once. The J gene is TRBJ2-1, the V gene TRBV4-1, with 7 bases that match TRBD2. Trimming cost V 1 base and J 7 bases; bases outside gene matches: 13. The CDR3 runs 17 residues. Per the germline V gene, CDR1 is MGHRA and CDR2 is YSYEKL. The CDR3 here is CASSQGRVRGRGNEQFF. In DNA form, the CDR3 reads TGCGCCAGCAGCCAAGGTCGGGTGCGGGGGAGAGGGAATGAGCAGTTCTTC.

The chain is built from TRBV19 and TRBJ2-5; TRBD1 aligns across 7 bases. The trim removed 8 bases at V and 5 bases at J, leaving 5 bases unmatched. Germline CDR1 reads LNHDA; CDR2 reads SQIVND (reference sequence). CDR3 size: 12 residues. In DNA, the CDR3 is TGTGCCAGTCGACAGGGCCAGGAGACCCAGTACTTC. Translating it yields CASRQGQETQYF.

In DNA, the CDR3 is TGTGCCAGCAGTCCAGACGGGGGGCTGGGGACTGAAGCTTTCTTT. Its protein product is CASSPDGGLGTEAFF. The chain has TRBV27 and TRBJ1-1; D is perhaps TRBD1 (6 bases). Germline CDR1 is MNHEY and CDR2 is SMNVEV (reference sequence). The CDR3 has 15 amino acids. The V end was cut by 5 bases, the J end by 5 bases, with 18 bases between.

This chain links TRBV11-2 with TRBJ2-3, with TRBD2 as a possible D gene (5 bases). CDR1 SGHAT and CDR2 FQNNGV come from the germline V gene. The ends were cut back, 5 bases at V and 0 bases at J, with 15 bases in the middle. The CDR3 is made up of 16 amino acids. The DNA for the CDR3 is TGTGCCAGCAGCCCCGGACTTCCCTCTAGCACAGATACGCAGTATTTT. It is translated as CASSPGLPSSTDTQYF.

CDR3 coding DNA: TGTGCCAGCAGCTTAGCGGAAACCGGGACTAGCGGGGTGAACCAAGAGACCCAGTACTTC. As protein: CASSLAETGTSGVNQETQYF. The chain couples TRBV7-8 to TRBJ2-5; 13 bases map to TRBD2. This CDR3 spans 20 amino acids. With 0 bases clipped from V and 0 bases from J, the junction kept 10 bases outside the gene matches. The germline CDR1 and CDR2 sequences are SGHVS and FQNEAQ.

The chain joins TRBV19 to TRBJ2-7, with TRBD1 matching 10 bases. This CDR3 has 15 residues. CDR1 LNHDA and CDR2 SQIVND come from the germline V gene (reference sequence). Germline trimming cut 5 bases from V and 4 bases from J; bases unmatched to any gene: 8. The CDR3 here is CASSETGTGEYEQYF. CDR3 coding DNA: TGTGCCAGTAGTGAGACCGGGACAGGGGAGTACGAGCAGTACTTC.

In nucleotides, the CDR3 is TGTGCCTCGGCCCAGGGGGACGGCTACACCTTC. This sequence encodes CASAQGDGYTF. This chain connects TRBV30 to TRBJ1-2; TRBD1 aligns across 7 bases. This CDR3 is 11 amino acids long. V shed 7 bases, J shed 8 bases, and the junction held 7 bases outside the gene matches. CDR1 GTSNPN and CDR2 SVGIG come from the germline V gene (reference sequence).

The rearrangement joins TRBV29-1 to TRBJ2-1; D gene unclear. Germline V lookup: CDR1 SQVTM, CDR2 ANQGSEA. The length of the CDR3 is 14 residues. Trimming cost V 0 bases and J 8 bases, with 14 bases left between them. DNA of the CDR3: TGCAGCGTTGAAGATCTGATGGCTGGGCATGAGCAGTTCTTC. The encoded protein is CSVEDLMAGHEQFF.

The chain uses TRBV7-2 and TRBJ1-2, with a tentative D call TRBD1 (6 bases). This CDR3 has 16 residues. The V and J ends lost 1 base and 7 bases respectively, with 19 bases between them. Per germline, CDR1 SGHTA and CDR2 FQGNSA. CDR3 DNA sequence: TGTGCCAGCAGCTTAGAGGGGGGAGGGGTCCAGGGTGGCTACACCTTC. This encodes CASSLEGGGVQGGYTF. Full variable domain (remainder filled in from reference TRBV7-2 and TRBJ1-2): GAGVSQSPSNKVTEKGKDVELRCDPISGHTALYWYRQSLGQGLEFLIYFQGNSAPDKSGLPSDRFSAERTGGSVSTLTIQRTQQEDSAVYLCASSLEGGGVQGGYTFGSGTRLTVV.

The chain joins TRBV28 to TRBJ1-1; TRBD1 aligns across 8 bases. V trimming: 6 bases; J trimming: 4 bases; junction bases outside the gene matches: 16. The CDR3 runs to 17 residues. Germline V CDR1 and CDR2: MDHEN, SYDVKM. The CDR3 spells CASSVQGVLGPGTEAFF. The CDR3 bases are TGTGCCAGCAGCGTACAGGGGGTACTTGGGCCGGGCACTGAAGCTTTCTTT.

This clone was seen a single time. This rearrangement joins TRBV5-1 to TRBJ1-1; perhaps TRBD1 as D (6 bases). Trimming removed 4 bases from V and 4 bases from J, with 14 bases in between. Germline CDR1 SGHRS, CDR2 YFSETQ. The CDR3 has 14 residues. The CDR3 coding sequence is TGCGCCAGCAGCCCAACGACAGGCCGCACTGAAGCTTTCTTT. Translating gives CASSPTTGRTEAFF.

V is TRBV11-2 and J is TRBJ1-2, with 7 bases lining up with TRBD1. Losses at the gene ends were 3 bases for V and 6 bases for J; bases not matched to a gene: 7. There are 14 residues in the CDR3. Germline V CDR1 and CDR2: SGHAT, FQNNGV. The CDR3 reads CASSFLSTGDGYTF. In DNA, the CDR3 is TGTGCCAGCAGCTTCCTCAGCACAGGGGATGGCTACACCTTC.

The rearrangement links TRBV2 to TRBJ1-6; possible D gene TRBD1, 6 bases. Trimming shortened V by 4 bases and J by 7 bases, and 17 bases separated the two germline ends. The CDR3 is 16 residues long. Germline CDR1 SNHLY, CDR2 FYNNEI. The chain's CDR3 is CASSGVGTSTNSPLHF. The CDR3, as DNA: TGTGCCAGCAGTGGGGTCGGGACATCGACAAATTCACCCCTCCACTTT.

The rearrangement links TRBV5-6 to TRBJ1-2; perhaps TRBD1 as D (6 bases). Germline-derived CDR1 and CDR2 are SGHDT and YYEEEE. Trimming left V 0 bases short and J 8 bases short, with 20 bases between. The CDR3 is made up of 16 amino acids. The CDR3 sequence is CASSLERSGELRGYTF. The DNA for the CDR3 is TGTGCCAGCAGCTTGGAAAGATCAGGGGAGCTGCGGGGCTACACCTTC.

V usage is TRBV4-1 and J usage is TRBJ2-7; the D gene is possibly TRBD1 (6 bases). Germline V gives CDR1 MGHRA, CDR2 YSYEKL. The CDR3 sequence is 15 residues long. V lost 1 base and J lost 2, with 12 bases in between. The CDR3 reads CASSQAPGTTYEQYF. The CDR3, as DNA: TGCGCCAGCAGCCAAGCCCCCGGGACAACCTACGAGCAGTACTTC.

The chain carries TRBV10-3 and TRBJ1-1; maybe TRBD1 (5 bases). Trimming took 10 bases from V and 0 from J, leaving 15 bases between them. The CDR3 covers 14 residues. CDR1 is ENHRY and CDR2 is SYGVKD in the germline V gene. This chain's CDR3 is CATQMGLMNTEAFF. The CDR3 DNA reads TGTGCCACCCAGATGGGGCTCATGAACACTGAAGCTTTCTTT.